The rows below give T cell receptor beta chains drawn from one sample of a study of T cell repertoires in cytomegalovirus infection. Their target antigens are unknown. TCRdb processed the reads anew with MiXCR; each CDR3 protein has one entry. The data show about 740,000 distinct CDR3 sequences, with around a third seen just once and 18% held by the top ten. Sequenced here: cultured PBMCs, sampled from culture after CMV antigen stimulation. The receptors shown here come from a human donor in good health (CMV status not recorded). Some clones in this sample may be carry-over from other donors' samples. Each CDR3 is given with its conserved first and last residue. Fields, in order: D gene, V gene, CDR3 length, J gene, clone size, CDR3 protein, CDR3 DNA. The D gene is left open where the match is weak. Not every row has a clone size; where given, it reads once, few, many or a size class.

>TRBD1|TRBV20-1|15|TRBJ2-4|few
CSARGQGPAKNIQYF
TGCAGTGCTAGGGGACAGGGACCCGCCAAAAACATTCAGTACTTC
>.|TRBV4-1|15|TRBJ2-5|.
CASSQEGLASETQYF
TGCGCCAGCAGCCAAGAGGGGCTAGCGTCAGAGACCCAGTACTTC
>.|TRBV3-1|11|TRBJ2-2|.
CASSHIGELFF
TGTGCCAGCAGCCATATCGGGGAGCTGTTTTTT
>TRBD1|TRBV2|15|TRBJ2-2|.
CASRFRGLDTGELFF
TGTGCCAGCAGGTTCAGGGGGCTAGACACCGGGGAGCTGTTTTTT
>TRBD1|TRBV18|15|TRBJ1-1|.
CASSLGTGSKSGAFF
TGTGCCAGCTCACTGGGGACAGGTTCTAAAAGCGGGGCTTTCTTT
>.|TRBV7-8|14|TRBJ1-2|.
CASSRDSYGYGYTF
TGTGCCAGCAGCCGGGACTCTTACGGCTATGGCTACACCTTC
>TRBD2|TRBV7-3|17|TRBJ2-5|.
CASSLALIGGAGETQYF
TGTGCCAGCAGCTTAGCTCTCATCGGGGGGGCCGGGGAGACCCAGTACTTC
>.|TRBV19|17|TRBJ2-1|.
CASSIDGGGLIYNEQFF
TGTGCCAGTAGTATTGATGGTGGGGGACTCATCTACAATGAGCAGTTCTTC
>TRBD2|TRBV12-5|14|TRBJ2-3|few
CASGLETSVDTQYF
TGTGCTAGTGGTTTGGAAACTAGCGTAGATACGCAGTATTTT
>.|TRBV7-6|14|TRBJ2-5|.
CASSLASSIETQYF
TGTGCCAGCAGCTTAGCATCCAGCATTGAGACCCAGTACTTC
>.|TRBV6-2/TRBV6-3|14|TRBJ1-1|.
CASSSSPGQSEAFF
TGTGCCAGCAGTTCCTCGCCGGGACAATCCGAAGCTTTCTTT
>.|TRBV29-1|14|TRBJ2-1|few
CSVELRGSYNEQFF
TGCAGCGTTGAACTTCGGGGCTCCTACAATGAGCAGTTCTTC
>.|TRBV28|13|TRBJ1-1|.
CASSLFQPPEAFF
TGTGCCAGCAGTTTATTCCAACCCCCTGAAGCTTTCTTT